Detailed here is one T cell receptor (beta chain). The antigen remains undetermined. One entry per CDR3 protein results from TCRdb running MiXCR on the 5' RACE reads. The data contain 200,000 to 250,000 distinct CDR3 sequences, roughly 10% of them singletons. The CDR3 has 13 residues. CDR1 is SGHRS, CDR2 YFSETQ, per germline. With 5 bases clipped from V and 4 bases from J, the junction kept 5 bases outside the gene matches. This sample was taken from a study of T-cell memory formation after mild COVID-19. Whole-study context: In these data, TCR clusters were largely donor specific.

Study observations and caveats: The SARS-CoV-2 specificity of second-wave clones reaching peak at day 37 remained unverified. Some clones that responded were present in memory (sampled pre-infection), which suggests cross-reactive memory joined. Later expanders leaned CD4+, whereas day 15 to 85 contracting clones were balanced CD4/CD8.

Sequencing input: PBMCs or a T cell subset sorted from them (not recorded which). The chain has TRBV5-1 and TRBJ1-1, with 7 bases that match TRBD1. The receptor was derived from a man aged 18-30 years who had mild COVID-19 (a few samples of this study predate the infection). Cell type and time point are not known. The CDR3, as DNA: TGCGCCAGCAGAAACGACAGGGCCACTGAAGCTTTCTTT. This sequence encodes CASRNDRATEAFF.